The 14 T cell receptor beta chains given below trace back to one sample, sequenced in a study of T cells after yellow fever vaccination. TCRdb reanalysed the 5' RACE reads using MiXCR and keeps one entry per CDR3 protein. Here the sample spans around 47,000 distinct CDR3 sequences, 6.5% to 8.5% being singletons. The material sequenced was CD8+ T cells not binding an NS4B(214-222) dextramer, sorted from PBMCs, taken 45 days after the yellow fever booster vaccination. These receptor sequences come from a man younger than 45 who received the YFV17D yellow fever vaccine.

This clonotype was recorded many times. The V and J genes are TRBV5-1 and TRBJ1-2, with D uncertain. The CDR3 has 15 amino acids. The V end was cut by 3 bases, the J end by 4 bases, with 16 bases between. Germline CDR1 reads SGHRS; CDR2 reads YFSETQ. CDR3 loop: CASSWTDRDPYGYTF. The CDR3 DNA follows: TGCGCCAGCAGCTGGACGGATAGGGATCCCTATGGCTACACCTTC.

This clonotype was counted many times. The V gene is TRBV29-1, the J gene TRBJ2-1; TRBD2 agrees at 7 bases. Trimming removed 3 bases from V and 3 bases from J; junction bases left unmatched: 2. This CDR3 has 13 residues. Germline loops: CDR1 SQVTM, CDR2 ANQGSEA. CDR3 amino acids: CSVESGVYNEQFF. CDR3 in DNA: TGCAGCGTTGAGAGCGGGGTCTACAATGAGCAGTTCTTC.

Only a few counts were recorded for this clonotype. V gene TRBV28 combines with J gene TRBJ2-1, with D unclear. V shed 3 bases and J shed 7 bases, with 4 bases lying between them. Germline-derived CDR1 and CDR2 are MDHEN and SYDVKM. The CDR3 extends over 11 amino acids. CDR3 sequence reads: CASSFPNEQFF. The DNA of the CDR3 is TGTGCCAGCAGTTTTCCAAATGAGCAGTTCTTC.

This clonotype was recorded at least ten times. J is TRBJ2-7 and V is TRBV2, with TRBD2 matching over 10 bases. V dropped 5 bases and J dropped 2; count of bases not matched to a gene: 3. The CDR3 totals 14 residues. Per the germline V gene, CDR1 is SNHLY and CDR2 is FYNNEI. The DNA of the CDR3 is TGTGCCAGCAGTCCCACTAGCGGGGCCTACGAGCAGTACTTC. Translated: CASSPTSGAYEQYF.

This clonotype has at least ten counts. CDR3 bases: TGTGCCAGCAGCCTCCTGGCGGTAGTAGGGGATACGCAGTATTTT. It yields the protein CASSLLAVVGDTQYF. The chain couples TRBV7-8 to TRBJ2-3; D is unclear. The germline V and J ends were trimmed by 5 bases and 6 bases, with 18 bases remaining between them. Germline CDR1 SGHVS, CDR2 FQNEAQ. The CDR3 loop spans 15 amino acids.

This clonotype was found many times. The chain has TRBV9 and TRBJ2-5; 8 bases map to TRBD2. The CDR3 has 14 residues. The V gene end was trimmed by 4 bases and the J gene end by 5 bases; junction bases not matched to a gene: 7. Per germline, CDR1 SGDLS and CDR2 YYNGEE. CDR3 sequence: CASSRSGNRETQYF. The CDR3 nucleotides read TGTGCCAGCAGCCGTAGCGGGAATAGGGAGACCCAGTACTTC. The whole variable domain, filled in from reference TRBV9 and TRBJ2-5, reads DSGVTQTPKHLITATGQRVTLRCSPRSGDLSVYWYQQSLDQGLQFLIQYYNGEERAKGNILERFSAQQFPDLHSELNLSSLELGDSALYFCASSRSGNRETQYFGPGTRLLVL.

This clonotype was recorded at least ten times. V is TRBV4-1 and J is TRBJ2-3; possible D gene TRBD2, 6 bases. CDR3 length: 17 amino acids. The V end lost 4 bases, the J end lost 4 bases, and 21 bases lay between the germline ends. Germline V lookup: CDR1 MGHRA, CDR2 YSYEKL. DNA of the CDR3: TGCGCCAGCAGCCGGATGTACGGGAGCACAGGTGCAGATACGCAGTATTTT. Amino acid sequence: CASSRMYGSTGADTQYF.

In its sample, this clonotype was seen many times. This rearrangement joins TRBV4-3 to TRBJ2-7; D tentatively fits TRBD1 or TRBD2 (5 bases each). Trimming removed 1 base at V and 2 bases at J, with 12 bases between. CDR1 is LGHNA and CDR2 is YSLEER in the germline V gene. CDR3 size: 15 residues. DNA for the CDR3: TGCGCCAGCAGCCAAGCAGGGACCGCCGCCTACGAGCAGTACTTC. Protein sequence: CASSQAGTAAYEQYF.

The chain combines TRBV12-3 or TRBV12-4 with TRBJ1-5, with 11 nucleotides matching TRBD1. The length of the CDR3 is 16 residues. V shed 5 bases and J 6 bases; nucleotides not matched to a gene: 9. The CDR3 bases are TGTGCCAGCAGTCCACGGGGACAGGGGGAAGGTCAGCCCCAGCATTTT. It yields the protein CASSPRGQGEGQPQHF.

The table lists this clonotype with many counts. This chain connects TRBV10-1 to TRBJ2-2; D is perhaps TRBD1 (6 bases). The V gene lost 6 bases and the J gene lost 6 bases, with 17 bases spanning the gap. The germline gives CDR1 WNHNN, CDR2 SYGVQD (reference sequence). The CDR3 extends over 15 amino acids. CDR3 sequence reads: CASSDPGDGSGELFF. The CDR3 DNA follows: TGCGCCAGCAGCGACCCAGGGGACGGGTCCGGGGAGCTGTTTTTT.

Comment on this clonotype: A much larger clone is a single base away; this may be a read error. V gene TRBV29-1 combines with J gene TRBJ2-2; 10 nucleotides agree with TRBD2. The germline V gene encodes CDR1 SQVTM and CDR2 ANQGSEA. There are 16 residues in the CDR3. The DNA for the CDR3 is TGCAGCGTTGGGGCTAGCGGGAGTGAGAACACCGGGGAGCTGGTTTTT. This encodes CSVGASGSENTGELVF.

For this clonotype: An end of the junction does not agree with germline; a read error may underlie this. V gene TRBV4-1 combines with J gene TRBJ1-1, with D unclear. Germline CDR1 is MGHRA and CDR2 is YSYEKL. The CDR3 contains 13 residues. The DNA for the CDR3 is TGTGCCAGCGGCCCCGGGCTCCTCAGTGAAGCTTTCTTT. Its protein is CASGPGLLSEAFF.

In this sample, this clonotype turned up many times. The chain carries TRBV29-1 and TRBJ2-7; perhaps TRBD2 as D (6 bases). This CDR3 is built from 13 residues. CDR1 and CDR2 (germline): SQVTM, ANQGSEA. Trimming pared 6 bases from V and 0 bases from J, leaving 12 bases between. The CDR3 sequence: CSVRDVPSYEQYF. In DNA form, the CDR3 reads TGCAGCGTGCGGGACGTCCCCTCCTACGAGCAGTACTTC.

This clonotype was counted many times. The J gene is TRBJ2-2, the V gene TRBV29-1; 7 bases map to TRBD1. Germline CDR1 reads SQVTM; CDR2 reads ANQGSEA. This CDR3 is 15 amino acids long. V lost 6 bases and J lost 0; bases outside the gene matches: 7. The DNA for the CDR3 is TGCAGCGTGGCGACAGGGTCCTCGAACACCGGGGAGCTGTTTTTT. This gives the protein CSVATGSSNTGELFF.